The 13 T cell receptor beta chains below were found in one sample sequenced in a study of spatial heterogeneity in lung cancer. TCRdb reprocessed the 5' RACE reads via MiXCR and lists one record per CDR3 protein. In the table there are tens of thousands of distinct CDR3 sequences, nearly 9% of which are singletons. The time point here: blood at routine non-recurrence follow-up after resection. The sequencing used PBMCs, collected at follow-up. These receptor sequences come from a female donor with early-stage non-small cell lung cancer.

This clonotype was seen only a few times. CDR3 region: CASSPGRTSGKETQYF. CDR3 DNA: TGCGCCAGCAGCCCGGGACGGACTAGCGGTAAAGAGACCCAGTACTTC. The rearrangement uses TRBV5-1 and TRBJ2-5; 10 nucleotides line up with TRBD2. CDR3 size: 16 residues. V lost 4 bases to trimming and J lost 3 bases; unmatched junction nucleotides: 9. From germline, CDR1 is SGHRS and CDR2 YFSETQ. Full variable domain (rest looked up from reference TRBV5-1 and TRBJ2-5): KAGVTQTPRYLIKTRGQQVTLSCSPISGHRSVSWYQQTPGQGLQFLFEYFSETQRNKGNFPGRFSGRQFSNSRSEMNVSTLELGDSALYLCASSPGRTSGKETQYFGPGTRLLVL.

The chain employs TRBV5-1 and TRBJ1-1; 7 positions match TRBD1. The CDR3 is 14 amino acids. Germline V CDR1 and CDR2: SGHRS, YFSETQ. V lost 4 bases and J lost 4; bases outside the gene matches: 7. CDR3 nucleotides: TGCGCCAGCAGCGTACCCGGGACAGCCACTGAAGCTTTCTTT. Encoded protein: CASSVPGTATEAFF.

This clonotype was recorded many times. V gene TRBV28 combines with J gene TRBJ2-2; a weak D match, TRBD1 (6 bases). Trimming removed 5 bases from V and 2 bases from J, with 18 bases in between. There are 17 residues in the CDR3. CDR1 MDHEN and CDR2 SYDVKM come from the germline V gene. CDR3 residues: CASSPFVTGRNTGELFF. CDR3 in DNA: TGTGCCAGCAGTCCATTCGTGACAGGACGTAACACCGGGGAGCTGTTTTTT.

V usage is TRBV6-2 or TRBV6-3 and J usage is TRBJ2-1; D might be TRBD1 or TRBD2, each matching 5 bases. This CDR3 is 13 amino acids long. Between the trimmed V and J ends, which lost 6 bases and 8 bases, there was a span of 14 bases. The germline V gene encodes CDR1 MNHEY and CDR2 SVGEGT. The CDR3 DNA sequence: TGTGCCAGCAGCTCATATGGGACGGATGAGCAGTTCTTC. Protein: CASSSYGTDEQFF.

The chain has TRBV14 and TRBJ1-1; TRBD1 aligns across 8 bases. CDR1 and CDR2 from the germline V gene are SGHDN and FVKESK. The CDR3 contains 16 residues. The ends lost 1 base at V and 1 base at J; junction bases unmatched: 5. The CDR3 DNA sequence: TGTGCCAGCAGCCAAGTTTCCGGGACAGGGAACACTGAAGCTTTCTTT. Translated: CASSQVSGTGNTEAFF.

CDR3 DNA: TGTGCCAGCAGGGGGTTTGGTGAGCAGTACTTC. Translation: CASRGFGEQYF. This rearrangement joins TRBV2 to TRBJ2-7; D uncertain. Germline-derived CDR1 and CDR2 are SNHLY and FYNNEI. V lost 6 bases to trimming and J lost 7 bases, with 10 bases between them. The CDR3 runs 11 residues.

This clonotype was seen repeatedly, ten times or more. This chain joins TRBV27 and TRBJ2-7, with TRBD2 matching over 8 bases. Losses at the gene ends were 2 bases for V and 4 bases for J; bases not matched to a gene: 4. The CDR3 loop spans 14 amino acids. Looked up from germline, CDR1 is MNHEY and CDR2 is SMNVEV (reference sequence). DNA of the CDR3: TGTGCCAGCAGTTTAGGCGGGAGGAGGTACGAGCAGTACTTC. This translates into CASSLGGRRYEQYF.

This clonotype appeared many times. The V gene is TRBV7-3, the J gene TRBJ2-1; D is ambiguous. Trimming left V 6 bases short and J 10 bases short, with 13 bases between. CDR1 is SGHTA and CDR2 is FQGTGA in the germline V gene. The CDR3 sequence is 12 residues long. The CDR3 reads CASRSSSAEQFF. The CDR3 DNA is TGTGCCAGCAGGTCCAGTTCGGCCGAGCAGTTCTTC.

V usage is TRBV6-5 and J usage is TRBJ1-6, with D unresolved. This CDR3 is 13 amino acids long. The V end was cut by 0 bases, the J end by 10 bases, with 7 bases between. Germline-derived CDR1 and CDR2 are MNHEY and SVGAGI. CDR3 region: CASSYSKTSPLHF. The CDR3 nucleotides read TGTGCCAGCAGTTACTCAAAGACATCACCCCTCCACTTT.

In this sample, this clonotype turned up many times. V and J are TRBV5-1 and TRBJ1-1; no clear D gene. Trimming took 3 bases from V and 8 from J, leaving 11 bases between them. The germline CDR1 and CDR2 sequences are SGHRS and YFSETQ. The CDR3 runs to 12 residues. Here the CDR3 DNA reads TGCGCCAGCAGCTCCACCTACGGGGAAGCTTTCTTT. Its protein product is CASSSTYGEAFF.

Many counts were recorded for this clonotype. The genes are TRBV7-3 and TRBJ2-7, with D possibly TRBD2 on 6 matching bases. Between the trimmed V and J ends, which lost 5 bases and 1 base, there was a span of 12 bases. Germline loops: CDR1 SGHTA, CDR2 FQGTGA. The CDR3 contains 14 residues. CDR3 residues: CASSPQGTSYEQYF. As DNA, the CDR3 is TGTGCCAGCAGCCCCCAAGGGACTTCCTACGAGCAGTACTTC.

This rearrangement joins TRBV18 to TRBJ2-1; no clear D. CDR3 length: 13 residues. Germline V gene lookup returns CDR1 KGHSH and CDR2 LQKENI. The germline V and J ends were trimmed by 3 bases and 0 bases, with 3 bases remaining between them. CDR3 sequence (DNA): TGTGCCAGCTCACCTCCCTCCTACAATGAGCAGTTCTTC. Encoded protein: CASSPPSYNEQFF.

This clonotype occurred many times. The V call is TRBV20-1, the J call TRBJ2-1, with D maybe TRBD2 (6 bases). Trimming took off 6 bases at V and 9 bases at J, with 18 bases between the two ends. The CDR3 extends over 13 amino acids. Germline CDR1 is DFQATT and CDR2 is SNEGSKA (reference sequence). DNA for the CDR3: TGCAGTGCCCCGGGAGTCGGTTTAGTTGAGCAGTTCTTC. Translation: CSAPGVGLVEQFF.